This T cell receptor beta chain was sequenced for a study of blood T cell repertoires in COVID-19. Each participant's cohort was designated according to participant-reported clinical history. Methods used by the authors: The authors estimated nucleated cell counts from reference gene primer amplification. Here immunoSEQ multiplex PCR was the method, and the copy in TCRdb shows in-frame clones only, minus some. V, J and clone size were drawn from that table, and D and trimming were deduced from the DNA. The data show roughly 200,000 clones, approximately 89% seen once. The CDR3 totals 13 residues. CDR1 and CDR2 (germline): DFQATT, SNEGSKA (reference sequence). V was trimmed by 3 bases and J by 2 bases, leaving 8 bases between them.

J is TRBJ2-4 and V is TRBV20-1; TRBD1 is a possible D gene (5 bases). The clonotype originates from a middle-aged woman with acute COVID-19. The source material was PBMCs or T cells enriched from blood (not recorded which). This CDR3 reads CSASKGTKNIQYF. The CDR3 nucleotides are TGCAGTGCTAGTAAGGGGACCAAAAACATTCAGTACTTC.